This record looks at one T cell receptor (beta chain) sequence and its context. The antigen is unknown. This sample was included in a study of T cells in narcolepsy. Broader study findings: Autoreactive clonotypes reportedly recurred in blood of same and different patients, not controls.

CDR1 is MNHNY, CDR2 SVGAGI, per germline (reference sequence). The CDR3 contains 16 residues. Trimming removed 4 bases from V and 0 bases from J, with 13 bases in between. Assay used: immunoSEQ multiplex PCR; TCRdb lists only in-frame clones, some missing. The sample shows 25,000 to 30,000 clones, roughly four fifths of them seen only once. The chain recombines TRBV6-6 with TRBJ1-5; no clear D. The sequenced sample consisted of CD45RA- memory CD4+ T cells from PBMCs. This receptor was identified in a human donor with narcolepsy. CDR3 loop: CASSSPILSSNQPQHF. The DNA of the CDR3 is TGTGCCAGCAGTTCCCCGATCTTGAGTAGCAATCAGCCCCAGCATTTT.